This T cell receptor (beta chain) was sequenced for a study of blood T cell repertoires in COVID-19. Looking at the study overall: Samples of COVID-19 (acute and convalescent) were obtained from the United States, Italy and Spain. T cells, B-cell-depleted T cells, or PBMCs provided the cDNA or gDNA that served as material.

This clone was detected once. In the original analysis: Estimation of nucleated cell counts relied on the amplification of reference gene primers. The data were produced by immunoSEQ multiplex PCR, yet TCRdb's version contains in-frame clones alone and is incomplete. V and J calls plus clone size are reproduced from that table; the DNA served to infer D and trimming. The table shows approximately 350,000 clones, with over 80% occurring only once. The CDR3 loop spans 15 amino acids. The germline V gene encodes CDR1 SGHKS and CDR2 YYEKEE (reference sequence). V lost 4 bases, J lost 5 bases, and 18 bases lay in between. Assignments of participants to cohorts depended upon their own reported clinical history.

The V and J genes are TRBV5-5 and TRBJ1-2; TRBD1 might be the D (5 bases). The sequence came from a woman aged 45-60 years who had recovered from COVID-19. The sample consisted of PBMCs or T cells enriched from blood (not recorded which). This chain's CDR3 is CASSHSAGTSYGYTF. CDR3 bases: TGTGCCAGCAGCCACAGCGCCGGGACTTCATATGGCTACACCTTC.